The rows below give T cell receptor beta chains drawn from one sample of a study of blood T cell repertoires in COVID-19. Assay: immunoSEQ multiplex PCR; the TCRdb copy retains only in-frame clones and omits some. The data hold about 52,000 clones, with 81% observed a single time. The sequencing sample was made of peripheral blood. Receptors originate from an elderly woman with COVID-19, enrolled during active disease. Both conserved end residues are part of each CDR3. Each record gives: CDR3 length, D gene, V gene, J gene, clone size, CDR3 protein, CDR3 DNA. The D gene is left open where the match is weak. Only part of the rows carry a size: once, few, many, or a class if the clone is expanded.

>14|TRBD2|TRBV6-5|TRBJ2-7|NA
CASTISGNSYEQYF
TGTGCCAGCACGATTAGCGGGAATTCCTACGAGCAGTACTTC
>11|NA|TRBV2|TRBJ2-1|NA
CASTLDSTQFF
TGTGCCAGCACCCTGGACTCGACGCAGTTCTTC
>15|TRBD1|TRBV7-9|TRBJ1-2|NA
CASSSSGGARYGYTF
TGTGCCAGCAGCTCGTCAGGGGGCGCACGATATGGCTACACCTTC
>15|TRBD1|TRBV18|TRBJ2-1|NA
CASSPRTGNYNEQFF
TGTGCCAGCTCACCCCGGACAGGGAACTACAATGAGCAGTTCTTC
>14|TRBD1|TRBV6-5|TRBJ2-5|NA
CASGQGAPGQTQYF
TGTGCCAGCGGCCAGGGGGCGCCGGGGCAGACCCAGTACTTC
>13|NA|TRBV12-3/TRBV12-4|TRBJ2-7|NA
CASSLKQSSEQYF
TGTGCCAGCAGTTTAAAACAGTCGAGCGAGCAGTACTTC
>15|TRBD2|TRBV9|TRBJ2-3|few
CASSVGLAATDTQYF
TGTGCCAGCAGCGTAGGCCTAGCGGCCACAGATACGCAGTATTTT
>14|TRBD2|TRBV4-2|TRBJ2-1|NA
CASSQDFSPSGQFF
TGTGCCAGCAGCCAAGATTTCTCCCCTAGCGGGCAGTTCTTC
>14|NA|TRBV4-2|TRBJ1-1|NA
CASSRVEVGTEAFF
TGTGCCAGCAGCCGAGTGGAGGTGGGGACTGAAGCTTTCTTT
>14|TRBD1|TRBV3-1/TRBV3-2|TRBJ1-1|NA
CASSHRDRGTEAFF
TGTGCCAGCAGCCACCGGGACAGGGGCACTGAAGCTTTCTTT
>14|TRBD1|TRBV27|TRBJ2-7|NA
CASSLWTGSFEQYF
TGTGCCAGCAGTCTCTGGACAGGGAGCTTCGAGCAGTACTTC
>12|NA|TRBV4-1|TRBJ2-1|NA
CASSPLGAEQFF
TGCGCCAGCAGCCCGTTGGGAGCCGAGCAGTTCTTC
>18|TRBD1|TRBV19|TRBJ1-2|NA
CASSIGGDRGRLAYGYTF
TGTGCCAGTAGTATAGGTGGGGACAGGGGGCGCCTGGCCTATGGCTACACCTTC
>14|NA|TRBV11-2|TRBJ2-7|NA
CASSSGPVPYEQYF
TGTGCCAGCAGCTCAGGGCCGGTACCCTACGAGCAGTACTTC
>12|NA|TRBV10-1|TRBJ2-3|NA
CASSGGVNTQYF
TGCGCCAGCAGTGGCGGTGTGAATACGCAGTATTTT
>17|NA|TRBV6-1|TRBJ2-7|NA
CASSEAKSRSRDSEQYF
TGTGCCAGCAGTGAAGCGAAGAGTCGATCCAGGGACTCCGAGCAGTACTTC
>16|TRBD1|TRBV5-5|TRBJ1-2|NA
CASSLGQGSLNYGYTF
TGTGCCAGCAGCTTGGGACAGGGGTCCCTTAACTATGGCTACACCTTC
>11|NA|TRBV29-1|TRBJ2-3|NA
CSVKATDTQYF
TGCAGCGTAAAAGCCACAGATACGCAGTATTTT
>16|NA|TRBV9|TRBJ2-7|NA
CASSEKTGRDIYEQYF
TGTGCCAGCAGCGAGAAGACAGGTCGTGATATCTACGAGCAGTACTTC
>15|NA|TRBV5-1|TRBJ2-3|NA
CASSRWGDGTDTQYF
TGCGCCAGCAGCAGGTGGGGGGACGGCACAGATACGCAGTATTTT
>14|TRBD1|TRBV2|TRBJ2-7|NA
CASSEGQETYEQYF
TGTGCCAGCAGTGAGGGACAGGAGACCTACGAGCAGTACTTC
>13|NA|TRBV7-3|TRBJ1-1|few
CASSLTAETEAFF
TGTGCCAGCAGCTTAACGGCGGAGACTGAAGCTTTCTTT
>15|TRBD1|TRBV5-6|TRBJ1-2|once
CASSLGQGRQSGYTF
TGTGCCAGCAGCTTGGGACAGGGGAGGCAGAGTGGCTACACCTTC
>15|TRBD2|TRBV5-1|TRBJ2-2|NA
CASSLASGNTGELFF
TGCGCCAGCAGCTTGGCTAGCGGGAACACCGGGGAGCTGTTTTTT
>15|TRBD1|TRBV20-1|TRBJ1-1|NA
CSASNPRQGNTEAFF
TGCAGTGCTAGTAACCCCCGACAGGGTAACACTGAAGCTTTCTTT
>14|TRBD2|TRBV29-1|TRBJ2-7|NA
CSVSRLADSYEQYF
TGCAGCGTTTCGAGACTAGCGGATTCCTACGAGCAGTACTTC
>13|TRBD2|TRBV15|TRBJ2-3|once
CATSRAEREGQYF
TGTGCCACCAGCAGAGCAGAGCGGGAGGGACAGTATTTT
>15|TRBD2|TRBV3-1/TRBV3-2|TRBJ2-1|NA
CASSPRTSGNNEQFF
TGTGCCAGCAGCCCGAGGACTAGCGGAAACAATGAGCAGTTCTTC
>11|NA|TRBV14|TRBJ2-5|medium-sized
CAIQVGETQYF
TGTGCCATCCAGGTTGGGGAGACCCAGTACTTC
>15|TRBD2|TRBV11-2|TRBJ2-7|large
CASSQKGGSRYEQYF
TGTGCCAGCAGCCAGAAGGGCGGGAGTAGGTACGAGCAGTACTTC
>14|TRBD1|TRBV12-5|TRBJ2-7|NA
CASGLGTGAYEQYF
TGTGCTAGTGGTTTGGGGACAGGAGCCTACGAGCAGTACTTC
>15|TRBD1|TRBV19|TRBJ1-1|NA
CASSLQTGMNTEAFF
TGTGCCAGTAGTCTACAGACAGGGATGAACACTGAAGCTTTCTTT
>16|NA|TRBV7-9|TRBJ2-1|NA
CASSLEDYGAGDEQFF
TGTGCCAGCAGCTTAGAGGACTATGGGGCGGGCGATGAGCAGTTCTTC
>16|TRBD1|TRBV7-9|TRBJ1-5|few
CASSLGDRNSNQPQHF
TGTGCCAGCAGCTTAGGGGACAGAAATAGCAATCAGCCCCAGCATTTT
>14|NA|TRBV19|TRBJ1-1|many
CASSIQGLNTEAFF
TGTGCCAGTAGTATACAGGGGTTGAACACTGAAGCTTTCTTT
>16|TRBD2|TRBV2|TRBJ2-5|NA
CASSDPRLADPETQYF
TGTGCCAGCAGTGACCCCAGACTAGCGGATCCAGAGACCCAGTACTTC
>12|TRBD2|TRBV6-6|TRBJ2-3|NA
CASSSLAGMQYF
TGTGCCAGCAGCTCCCTAGCGGGAATGCAGTATTTT
>14|TRBD2|TRBV5-4|TRBJ2-7|once
CASSRLADSYEQYF
TGTGCCAGCAGCCGACTAGCGGACTCCTACGAGCAGTACTTC
>15|TRBD2|TRBV2|TRBJ2-7|few
CASSGGWEGRYEQYF
TGTGCCAGCAGTGGAGGGTGGGAGGGAAGATACGAGCAGTACTTC
>12|NA|TRBV28|TRBJ1-1|NA
CASSLSYTEAFF
TGTGCCAGCAGTTTATCCTACACTGAAGCTTTCTTT
>15|NA|TRBV7-6|TRBJ2-5|NA
CASSPDRETVETQYF
TGTGCCAGCAGCCCCGACCGGGAGACTGTGGAGACCCAGTACTTC
>12|TRBD1|TRBV28|TRBJ2-7|NA
CASSDRPNEQYF
TGTGCCAGCTCGGACAGGCCAAACGAGCAGTACTTC
>13|TRBD2|TRBV4-2|TRBJ2-3|NA
CASSQDQRETQYF
TGTGCCAGCAGCCAAGACCAGCGGGAAACGCAGTATTTT
>17|NA|TRBV6-1|TRBJ1-4|NA
CASSEDVGQGGGEKLFF
TGTGCCAGCAGTGAAGATGTCGGTCAGGGAGGAGGGGAAAAACTGTTTTTT
>13|NA|TRBV5-1|TRBJ1-1|NA
CASSFRVATEAFF
TGCGCCAGCAGCTTTCGGGTTGCCACTGAAGCTTTCTTT
>12|TRBD1|TRBV7-3|TRBJ1-1|once
CASSTDRGTAFF
TGTGCCAGCAGCACGGACAGGGGGACAGCTTTCTTT
>13|TRBD1|TRBV28|TRBJ1-5|NA
CASTGTGNQPQHF
TGTGCCAGTACCGGGACAGGGAATCAGCCCCAGCATTTT
>15|TRBD1|TRBV4-1|TRBJ2-7|NA
CASSERFTGGQEQYF
TGCGCCAGCAGCGAAAGATTCACAGGGGGCCAAGAGCAGTACTTC
>15|NA|TRBV27|TRBJ2-6|NA
CASSLVGPGANVLTF
TGTGCCAGCAGTTTAGTGGGCCCTGGGGCCAACGTCCTGACTTTC
>16|TRBD2|TRBV27|TRBJ2-3|NA
CASSKGTSGRTDTQYF
TGTGCCAGCAGTAAAGGGACTAGCGGGAGGACAGATACGCAGTATTTT
>17|NA|TRBV7-6|TRBJ2-7|NA
CASSIHPRDKSSYEQYF
TGTGCCAGCAGCATACACCCCCGGGACAAGAGCTCCTACGAGCAGTACTTC
>15|NA|TRBV3-1/TRBV3-2|TRBJ2-3|NA
CASSQVGEGTDTQYF
TGTGCCAGCAGCCAAGTGGGGGAGGGCACAGATACGCAGTATTTT
>20|NA|TRBV19|TRBJ1-5|NA
CASSISPGGGKGWSGQPQHF
TGTGCCAGTAGTATATCCCCCGGCGGGGGTAAGGGGTGGTCAGGTCAGCCCCAGCATTTT